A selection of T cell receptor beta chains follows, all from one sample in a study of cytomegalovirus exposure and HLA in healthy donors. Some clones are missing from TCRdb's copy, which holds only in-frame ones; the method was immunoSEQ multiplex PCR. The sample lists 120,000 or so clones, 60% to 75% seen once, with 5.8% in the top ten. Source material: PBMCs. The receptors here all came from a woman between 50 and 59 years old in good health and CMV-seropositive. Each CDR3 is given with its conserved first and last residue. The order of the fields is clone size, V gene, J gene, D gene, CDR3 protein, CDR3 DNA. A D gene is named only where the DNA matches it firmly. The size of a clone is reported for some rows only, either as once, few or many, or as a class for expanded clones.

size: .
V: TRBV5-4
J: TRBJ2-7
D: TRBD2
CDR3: CASRFGTSGSYEQYF
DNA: TGTGCCAGCAGATTCGGGACTAGCGGGTCCTACGAGCAGTACTTC

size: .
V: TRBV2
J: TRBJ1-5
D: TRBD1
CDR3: CASSERVRGPNQPQHF
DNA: TGTGCCAGCAGTGAGCGGGTAAGGGGGCCCAATCAGCCCCAGCATTTT

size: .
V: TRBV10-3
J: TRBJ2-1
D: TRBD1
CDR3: CAAGQGNNEQFF
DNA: TGTGCCGCGGGACAGGGTAACAATGAGCAGTTCTTC

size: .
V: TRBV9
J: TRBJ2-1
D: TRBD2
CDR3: CASSVASGGSNEQFF
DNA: TGTGCCAGCAGCGTAGCGAGCGGGGGGTCTAATGAGCAGTTCTTC

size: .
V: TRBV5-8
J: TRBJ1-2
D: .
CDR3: CASRPREPYGYTF
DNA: TGTGCCAGCAGGCCCCGGGAACCCTATGGCTACACCTTC

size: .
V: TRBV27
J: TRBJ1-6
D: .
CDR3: CASRRLSGYNSPLHF
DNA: TGTGCCAGCAGGCGCCTCAGCGGCTATAATTCACCCCTCCACTTT

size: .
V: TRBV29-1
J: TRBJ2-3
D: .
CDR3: CSVLTQRGDTQYF
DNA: TGCAGCGTCCTGACCCAACGGGGAGATACGCAGTATTTT

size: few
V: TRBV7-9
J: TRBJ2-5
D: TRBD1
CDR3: CSSSYSRTGGETQYF
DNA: TGTTCCAGCAGCTATAGCCGGACAGGGGGAGAGACCCAGTACTTC

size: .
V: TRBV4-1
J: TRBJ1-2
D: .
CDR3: CASSQTGGPDYGYTF
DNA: TGCGCCAGCAGCCAAACGGGGGGCCCGGACTATGGCTACACCTTC

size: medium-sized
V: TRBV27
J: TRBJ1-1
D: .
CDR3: CASKKQGLGTEAFF
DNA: TGTGCCAGCAAAAAGCAGGGTTTGGGGACTGAAGCTTTCTTT

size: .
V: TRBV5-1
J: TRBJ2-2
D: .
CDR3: CASSPSPPGGELFF
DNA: TGCGCCAGCAGCCCCTCCCCCCCAGGCGGGGAGCTGTTTTTT

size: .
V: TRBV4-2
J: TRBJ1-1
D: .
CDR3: CASSEARLLLRGTEAFF
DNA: TGTGCCAGCAGCGAGGCGCGGTTATTGCTCCGGGGCACTGAAGCTTTCTTT

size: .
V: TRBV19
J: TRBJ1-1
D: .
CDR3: CASSVEGNTEAFF
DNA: TGTGCCAGTAGTGTCGAGGGGAACACTGAAGCTTTCTTT

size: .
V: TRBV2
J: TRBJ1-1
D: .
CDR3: CASSDQGNTEAFF
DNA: TGTGCCAGCAGTGACCAGGGGAACACTGAAGCTTTCTTT

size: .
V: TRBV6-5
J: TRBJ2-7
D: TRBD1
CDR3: CASSPTGASYDEQYF
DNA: TGTGCCAGCAGTCCCACAGGGGCATCTTATGACGAGCAGTACTTC

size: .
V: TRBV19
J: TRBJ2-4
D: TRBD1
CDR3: CASTSTGENIQYF
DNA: TGTGCCAGTACCTCGACAGGGGAGAACATTCAGTACTTC

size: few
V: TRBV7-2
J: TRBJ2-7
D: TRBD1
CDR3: CASSLRRGQVSYEQYF
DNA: TGTGCCAGCAGCCTACGACGCGGACAGGTCTCCTACGAGCAGTACTTC

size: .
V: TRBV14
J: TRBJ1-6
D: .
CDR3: CASSQPVFGGLNSPLHF
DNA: TGTGCCAGCAGCCAACCCGTGTTCGGAGGGCTCAATTCACCCCTCCACTTT

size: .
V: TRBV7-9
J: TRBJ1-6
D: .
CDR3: CASSLGARGSYNSPLHF
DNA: TGTGCCAGCAGCTTAGGGGCCAGGGGCTCCTATAATTCACCCCTCCACTTT

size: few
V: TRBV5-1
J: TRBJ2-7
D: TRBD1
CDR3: CASSTLTGSEQYF
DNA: TGCGCCAGCTCTACCTTGACAGGGAGTGAGCAGTACTTC

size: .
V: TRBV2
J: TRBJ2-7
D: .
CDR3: CASTRRTGTYEQYF
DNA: TGTGCCAGCACCAGACGGACGGGGACCTACGAGCAGTACTTC

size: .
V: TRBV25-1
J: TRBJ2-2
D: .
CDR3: CASNPPGGNTGELFF
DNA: TGTGCCAGCAACCCCCCCGGGGGTAACACCGGGGAGCTGTTTTTT

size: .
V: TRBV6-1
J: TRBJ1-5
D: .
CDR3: CASILGDHSNQPQHF
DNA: TGTGCCAGCATCTTAGGGGATCATAGCAATCAGCCCCAGCATTTT

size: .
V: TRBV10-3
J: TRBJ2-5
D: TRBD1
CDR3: CAISEGTVQETQYF
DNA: TGTGCCATCAGTGAAGGGACAGTCCAAGAGACCCAGTACTTC

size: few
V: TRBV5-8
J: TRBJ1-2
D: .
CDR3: CASSLDGRRYTF
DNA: TGTGCCAGCAGCTTGGACGGGAGGCGCTACACCTTC

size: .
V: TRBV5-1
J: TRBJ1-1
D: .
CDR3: CASKPAVGPGGAGLIAEAFF
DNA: TGCGCCAGCAAGCCGGCTGTCGGGCCGGGGGGGGCCGGATTAATAGCTGAAGCTTTCTTT

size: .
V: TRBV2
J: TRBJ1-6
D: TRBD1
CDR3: CASDLQGAHSPLHF
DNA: TGTGCCAGCGATTTACAGGGGGCTCATTCACCCCTCCACTTT

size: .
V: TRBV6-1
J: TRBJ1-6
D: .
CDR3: CASRGTRGLKSPLHF
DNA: TGTGCCAGCAGAGGGACCAGGGGTCTCAAGTCACCCCTCCACTTT

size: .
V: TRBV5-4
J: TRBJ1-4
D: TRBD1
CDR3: CASSTWTGGNEKLFF
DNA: TGTGCCAGCAGCACCTGGACAGGGGGTAATGAAAAACTGTTTTTT

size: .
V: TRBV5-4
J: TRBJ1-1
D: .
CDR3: CASSQSRGMNTEAFF
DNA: TGTGCCAGCAGCCAATCACGGGGGATGAACACTGAAGCTTTCTTT

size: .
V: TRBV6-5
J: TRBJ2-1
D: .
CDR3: CASSWGGLYNEQFF
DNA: TGTGCCAGCAGTTGGGGCGGCTTATACAATGAGCAGTTCTTC

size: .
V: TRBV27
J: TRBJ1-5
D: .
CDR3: CASRARGSNQPQHF
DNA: TGTGCCAGCAGGGCAAGGGGTAGCAATCAGCCCCAGCATTTT

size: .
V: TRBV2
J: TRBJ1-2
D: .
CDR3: CASSSVSYGYTF
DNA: TGTGCCAGCAGTTCAGTTTCCTATGGCTACACCTTC

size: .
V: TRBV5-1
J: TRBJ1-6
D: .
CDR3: CASERGVGNSPLHF
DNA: TGCGCCAGCGAACGGGGGGTCGGTAATTCACCCCTCCACTTT

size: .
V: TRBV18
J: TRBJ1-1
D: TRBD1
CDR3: CASSLDRVLTEAFF
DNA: TGTGCCAGCTCCCTGGACAGGGTACTTACTGAAGCTTTCTTT

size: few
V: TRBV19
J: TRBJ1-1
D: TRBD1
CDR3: CASLGQGFKNTEAFF
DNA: TGTGCCAGCCTGGGACAGGGTTTTAAGAACACTGAAGCTTTCTTT

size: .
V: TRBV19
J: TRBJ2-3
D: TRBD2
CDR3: CASSPSGPSTDTQYF
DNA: TGTGCCAGTAGTCCTAGCGGGCCCAGCACAGATACGCAGTATTTT

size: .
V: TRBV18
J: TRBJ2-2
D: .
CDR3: CASSVRGFNTGELFF
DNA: TGTGCCAGCTCAGTTAGGGGTTTCAACACCGGGGAGCTGTTTTTT

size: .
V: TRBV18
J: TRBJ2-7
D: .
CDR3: CASSPLAVGFYEQYF
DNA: TGTGCCAGCTCACCACTAGCGGTTGGGTTCTACGAGCAGTACTTC

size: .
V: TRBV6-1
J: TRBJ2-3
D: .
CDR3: CASSARASPQYF
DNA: TGTGCCAGCAGTGCGAGGGCAAGTCCGCAGTATTTT

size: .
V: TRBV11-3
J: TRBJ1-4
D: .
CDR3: CASSFSGGGLNEKLFF
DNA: TGTGCCAGCAGCTTTTCCGGGGGAGGGCTGAATGAAAAACTGTTTTTT

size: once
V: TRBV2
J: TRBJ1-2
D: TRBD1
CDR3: CASSQDRQGNYGYTF
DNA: TGTGCCAGCAGCCAGGATCGACAGGGGAACTATGGCTACACCTTC

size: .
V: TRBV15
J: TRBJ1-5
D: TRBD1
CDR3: CATSGEQGSNQPQHF
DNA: TGTGCCACCAGCGGGGAACAGGGGAGCAATCAGCCCCAGCATTTT

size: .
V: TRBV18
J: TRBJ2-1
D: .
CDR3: CASSPAGSSYNEQFF
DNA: TGTGCCAGCTCACCCGCCGGGAGCTCCTACAATGAGCAGTTCTTC

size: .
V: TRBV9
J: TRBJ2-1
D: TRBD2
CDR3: CASSVEGLNYNEQFF
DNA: TGTGCCAGCAGCGTAGAGGGACTAAACTACAATGAGCAGTTCTTC

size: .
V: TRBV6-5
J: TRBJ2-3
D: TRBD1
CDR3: CASRWGQGQGTQYF
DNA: TGTGCCAGCAGATGGGGACAGGGGCAAGGTACGCAGTATTTT

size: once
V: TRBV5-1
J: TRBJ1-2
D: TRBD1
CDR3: CASSLGDRGYGYTF
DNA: TGCGCCAGCAGCTTGGGGGACAGGGGCTATGGCTACACCTTC

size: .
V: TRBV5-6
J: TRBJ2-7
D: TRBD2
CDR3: CASSLTGGSNEQYF
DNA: TGTGCCAGCAGCTTGACGGGGGGTTCAAACGAGCAGTACTTC

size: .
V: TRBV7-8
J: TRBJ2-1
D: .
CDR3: CASSLAMAGRRYNEQFF
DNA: TGTGCCAGCAGCTTAGCGATGGCAGGTCGAAGGTACAATGAGCAGTTCTTC

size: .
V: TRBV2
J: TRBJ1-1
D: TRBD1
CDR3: CASSRTGGINTEAFF
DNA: TGTGCCAGCAGCCGGACAGGGGGAATTAACACTGAAGCTTTCTTT

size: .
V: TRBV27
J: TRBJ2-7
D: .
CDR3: CASRATGVHEQYF
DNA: TGTGCCAGCAGGGCTACTGGAGTCCACGAGCAGTACTTC

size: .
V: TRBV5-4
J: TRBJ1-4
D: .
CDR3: CASSRGATNEKLFF
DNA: TGTGCCAGCAGCCGGGGGGCTACTAATGAAAAACTGTTTTTT

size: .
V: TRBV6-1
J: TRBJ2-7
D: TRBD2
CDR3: CASTTGTRGEQYF
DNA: TGTGCCAGCACAACCGGGACTAGGGGCGAGCAGTACTTC